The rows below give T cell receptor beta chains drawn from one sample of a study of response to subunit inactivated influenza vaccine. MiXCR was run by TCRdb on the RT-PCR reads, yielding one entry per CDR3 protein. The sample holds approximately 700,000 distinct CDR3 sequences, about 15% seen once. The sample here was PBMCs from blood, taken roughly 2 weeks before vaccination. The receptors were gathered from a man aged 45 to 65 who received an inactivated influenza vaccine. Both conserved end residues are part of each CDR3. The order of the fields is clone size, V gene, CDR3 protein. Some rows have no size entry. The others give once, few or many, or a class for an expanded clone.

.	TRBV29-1	CSGATVSYEQYF
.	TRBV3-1	CASSREWTANYGCTF
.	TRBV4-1	CASSQDFAEAFF
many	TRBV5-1	CASSPAARASYNEQFF
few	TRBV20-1	CSARAGGDGSPLHF
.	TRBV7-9	CASSLAPGADTDTQYF
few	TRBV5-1	CASGFQGQMNYGYTF
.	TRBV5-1	CASSLVGNSASYEQYF
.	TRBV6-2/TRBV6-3	CASSHRLAVQETQYF
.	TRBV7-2	CASSLQRGSTDTQYF